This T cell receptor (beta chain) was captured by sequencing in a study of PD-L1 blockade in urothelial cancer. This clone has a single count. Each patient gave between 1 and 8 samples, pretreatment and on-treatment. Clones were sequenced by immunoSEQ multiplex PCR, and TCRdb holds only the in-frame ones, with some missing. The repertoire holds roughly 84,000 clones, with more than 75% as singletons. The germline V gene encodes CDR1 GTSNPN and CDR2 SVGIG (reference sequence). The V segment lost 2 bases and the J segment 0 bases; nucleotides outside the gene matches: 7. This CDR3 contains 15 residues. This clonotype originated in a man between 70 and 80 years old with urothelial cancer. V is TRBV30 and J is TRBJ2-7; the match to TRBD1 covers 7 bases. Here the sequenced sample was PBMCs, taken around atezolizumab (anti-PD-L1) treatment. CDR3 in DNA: TGTGCCTGGAGTCGCCCCGGGACAGACTCCTACGAGCAGTACTTC. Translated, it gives CAWSRPGTDSYEQYF.